A selection of T cell receptor beta chains follows, all from one sample in a study of cytomegalovirus exposure and HLA in healthy donors. Sequencing was performed with immunoSEQ multiplex PCR; in TCRdb, only in-frame clones are kept and a portion is missing. The repertoire includes some 140,000 clones, about nine tenths of them detected once, and roughly 6.7% sits in the top ten. The sequencing input was PBMCs. The receptors were sampled from a woman in her twenties or thirties in good health and CMV-seropositive. CDR3s include the opening cysteine and the closing phenylalanine or tryptophan. A D gene is named only where the DNA matches it firmly. Clone size is not always given. Where it is, it says once, few, many or a class for expanded clones.

v_gene	d_gene	j_gene	abundance	CDR3aa	CDR3nt
TRBV28	TRBD1	TRBJ2-5	.	CASSLARTGGQETQYF	TGTGCCAGCAGTCTAGCCCGGACAGGGGGCCAGGAGACCCAGTACTTC
TRBV7-6	.	TRBJ1-1	.	CASSLGTGYEAFF	TGTGCCAGCAGCTTAGGAACAGGGTATGAAGCTTTCTTT
TRBV6-5	.	TRBJ1-1	.	CASSYGTAAMNTEAFF	TGTGCCAGCAGTTACGGGACTGCTGCCATGAACACTGAAGCTTTCTTT
TRBV10-2	.	TRBJ2-7	.	CASTSLNLGRNEQYF	TGCGCCAGCACTAGTTTAAACTTAGGGAGGAACGAGCAGTACTTC
TRBV5-1	.	TRBJ2-3	once	CASSLARGGADTQYF	TGCGCCAGCAGCTTGGCCAGGGGAGGGGCAGATACGCAGTATTTT
TRBV7-2	.	TRBJ2-3	.	CASSFRVADTQYF	TGTGCCAGCAGCTTTCGGGTTGCGGATACGCAGTATTTT
TRBV15	TRBD1	TRBJ2-7	.	CATSRGDRAGHEQYF	TGTGCCACCAGCAGAGGCGACAGGGCGGGCCACGAGCAGTACTTC
TRBV6-5	.	TRBJ1-2	.	CASRAEGIYGYTF	TGTGCCAGCAGGGCGGAGGGTATCTATGGCTACACCTTC
TRBV9	TRBD1	TRBJ2-2	.	CASSTRTGAAGELFF	TGTGCCAGCAGCACCCGGACAGGGGCCGCCGGGGAGCTGTTTTTT
TRBV4-1	TRBD1	TRBJ1-2	.	CASSPGTGGLGYTF	TGCGCCAGCAGCCCTGGGACAGGGGGTTTGGGCTACACCTTC
TRBV4-1	TRBD1	TRBJ2-3	once	CASSQPRQGSTDTQYF	TGCGCCAGCAGCCAACCACGACAGGGTAGCACAGATACGCAGTATTTT
TRBV6-1	TRBD2	TRBJ2-3	.	CASSEGLARVDTQYF	TGTGCCAGCAGTGAGGGACTAGCCCGAGTCGATACGCAGTATTTT
TRBV28	.	TRBJ2-5	.	CASSPYRSQETQYF	TGTGCCAGCAGTCCCTATCGGAGCCAAGAGACCCAGTACTTC
TRBV28	TRBD2	TRBJ2-7	.	CASSTTGGRNEQYF	TGTGCCAGCAGTACTACGGGGGGAAGGAACGAGCAGTACTTC
TRBV7-2	.	TRBJ2-7	.	CASSYRHGDPYEQYF	TGTGCCAGCAGCTACCGACACGGTGACCCCTACGAGCAGTACTTC
TRBV5-1	.	TRBJ2-2	.	CASSLVERGSGELFF	TGCGCCAGCAGCTTGGTGGAGAGGGGGTCCGGGGAGCTGTTTTTT
TRBV5-1	TRBD1	TRBJ1-1	once	CASSPSTGGNTEAFF	TGCGCCAGCAGCCCGAGTACAGGGGGTAACACTGAAGCTTTCTTT
TRBV6-4	TRBD2	TRBJ2-5	.	CASSSQAGAGETQYF	TGTGCCAGCAGTTCCCAAGCGGGAGCGGGGGAGACCCAGTACTTC
TRBV18	.	TRBJ2-7	.	CASSPLSGPDEQYF	TGTGCCAGCTCACCACTGTCAGGGCCTGACGAGCAGTACTTC
TRBV5-1	.	TRBJ2-2	.	CASRLQGGTGELFF	TGCGCCAGCAGACTACAGGGAGGGACCGGGGAGCTGTTTTTT
TRBV27	.	TRBJ2-7	.	CASSPHPMGRGAKRRWGQYF	TGTGCCAGCAGCCCCCATCCTATGGGAAGGGGCGCCAAGCGTAGGTGGGGGCAGTACTTC
TRBV7-2	TRBD2	TRBJ2-5	once	CASSFLGGSLRKETQYF	TGTGCCAGCAGCTTTCTCGGGGGGAGCCTTCGGAAGGAGACCCAGTACTTC
TRBV4-1	TRBD1	TRBJ2-5	.	CASSQDPGTGGGKTQYF	TGCGCCAGCAGCCAAGATCCCGGGACAGGGGGCGGGAAGACCCAGTACTTC
TRBV7-8	TRBD2	TRBJ2-7	.	CASSFASGRPFSYEQYF	TGTGCCAGCAGCTTTGCTAGCGGGAGGCCCTTCTCCTACGAGCAGTACTTC
TRBV6-1	.	TRBJ2-7	.	CASSERLRQGKYEQYF	TGTGCCAGCAGTGAACGTCTCCGCCAGGGGAAGTACGAGCAGTACTTC
TRBV10-2	.	TRBJ1-1	.	CASSPYQGPTWDTEAFF	TGCGCCAGCAGTCCGTACCAGGGCCCCACCTGGGACACTGAAGCTTTCTTT
TRBV10-3	TRBD2	TRBJ2-5	.	CAISEGGRALWRQETQYF	TGTGCCATCAGTGAAGGCGGGAGGGCCCTGTGGCGGCAAGAGACCCAGTACTTC
TRBV13	TRBD1	TRBJ2-4	once	CASSLGADREYHIQYF	TGTGCCAGCAGCTTAGGGGCCGACAGGGAGTACCACATTCAGTACTTC
TRBV18	TRBD1	TRBJ1-2	.	CASSPMGTGGYGYTF	TGTGCCAGCTCACCTATGGGGACAGGGGGCTATGGCTACACCTTC
TRBV6-1	.	TRBJ1-2	.	CASSPRGSANYGYTF	TGTGCCAGCAGCCCGAGAGGTTCAGCTAACTATGGCTACACCTTC
TRBV27	.	TRBJ2-2	.	CASSLSRTGELFF	TGTGCCAGCAGTTTGTCCAGGACCGGGGAGCTGTTTTTT
TRBV10-3	TRBD1	TRBJ1-5	.	CAITGTADQPQHF	TGTGCCATTACGGGGACAGCCGATCAGCCCCAGCATTTT
TRBV7-8	TRBD2	TRBJ2-7	.	CASSAGLATYYEQYF	TGTGCCAGCAGCGCGGGACTAGCGACCTACTACGAGCAGTACTTC
TRBV6-5	TRBD1	TRBJ2-1	.	CASSYGQGVAEQFF	TGTGCCAGCAGCTACGGACAGGGTGTGGCTGAGCAGTTCTTC
TRBV2	TRBD1	TRBJ1-3	.	CASSEQGAGNTIYF	TGTGCCAGCAGTGAACAGGGGGCAGGAAACACCATATATTTT
TRBV28	.	TRBJ2-2	.	CACGPYTGELFF	TGTGCCTGCGGCCCATACACCGGGGAGCTGTTTTTT
TRBV2	.	TRBJ2-3	.	CASSDQGTDTQYF	TGTGCCAGCAGTGATCAGGGTACAGATACGCAGTATTTT
TRBV27	.	TRBJ2-5	.	CASSLRKAHQETQYF	TGTGCCAGCAGTCTCCGCAAAGCGCATCAAGAGACCCAGTACTTC
TRBV4-1	.	TRBJ2-3	.	CASSQGASEGTDTQYF	TGCGCCAGCAGCCAAGGGGCTAGCGAGGGGACAGATACGCAGTATTTT
TRBV10-3	TRBD1	TRBJ2-7	.	CAISQRQGPNYYEQYF	TGTGCCATCAGCCAAAGACAGGGTCCCAACTACTACGAGCAGTACTTC
TRBV27	TRBD2	TRBJ2-1	.	CASRPLAGVLYEQFF	TGTGCCAGCAGACCACTAGCGGGAGTTTTATATGAGCAGTTCTTC
TRBV18	TRBD2	TRBJ2-1	.	CASSLTSGAHSYNEQFF	TGTGCCAGCTCACTTACTAGCGGGGCACACTCCTACAATGAGCAGTTCTTC
TRBV6-1	.	TRBJ2-1	.	CASSEYYNEQFF	TGTGCCAGCAGTGAATACTACAATGAGCAGTTCTTC
TRBV6-1	.	TRBJ1-1	.	CASSDTRMNTEAFF	TGTGCCAGCAGTGATACACGAATGAACACTGAAGCTTTCTTT